Below are 13 T cell receptor beta chains sequenced from a single sample in a study of molecular identifiers for immune sequencing clone quantification. TCRdb passed the PCR reads through MiXCR, listing each CDR3 protein once. Here the sample spans approximately 590,000 distinct CDR3 sequences, about 25% being singletons. Source material: naive CD8+ T cells from blood, with Jurkat cell RNA spiked in. Subset given: FACS-sorted CD8+CD4-CCR7+CD45RA+ naive T cells. The receptors originated from a human donor in good health. Some libraries in this study had Jurkat cell RNA spiked in.

Regarding this clonotype: A much larger clone is a single base away; this may be a read error. This rearrangement joins TRBV28 to TRBJ1-5; a possible D gene is TRBD1 (6 bases). The CDR3 is 17 residues long. The germline V and J ends were trimmed by 5 bases and 9 bases, with 26 bases remaining between them. Germline loops: CDR1 MDHEN, CDR2 SYDVKM. The CDR3 DNA reads TGTGCCAGCAGTACAGAACAGGGCGTAGGGTACAGTCGGCCCCAGCATTTT. It encodes CASSTEQGVGYSRPQHF.

This clonotype was recorded many times. J is TRBJ1-1 and V is TRBV5-6; the D gene is possibly TRBD1 (6 bases). The germline V gene encodes CDR1 SGHDT and CDR2 YYEEEE. CDR3 length: 14 residues. V lost 0 bases and J lost 6, with 12 bases in between. The DNA of the CDR3 is TGTGCCAGCAGCTTGGCACAGGGATTAGCTGAAGCTTTCTTT. Protein: CASSLAQGLAEAFF.

This clonotype was counted a single time. It may be a read error: a sequence one base away is much more abundant. V is TRBV29-1 and J is TRBJ2-1, with D perhaps assigned TRBD1 or TRBD2 (5 bases each). The CDR3 contains 16 residues. Looked up from germline, CDR1 is SQVTM and CDR2 is ANQGSEA. CDR3 in DNA: TGCAGCGTTGAAGAGGGGGACGGCGCCCGCTTCAATGGGCAGTTCTTC. This translates into CSVEEGDGARFNGQFF.

This clonotype showed up many times. The chain recombines TRBV6-1 with TRBJ2-7, with D tentatively TRBD2 (6 bases). Germline V lookup: CDR1 MNHNS, CDR2 SASEGT. V lost 1 base and J lost 3, with 16 bases in between. This CDR3 has 16 residues. CDR3 loop: CASSEEGRYHLYEQYF. CDR3 in DNA: TGTGCCAGCAGTGAAGAGGGGAGGTACCACCTCTACGAGCAGTACTTC.

With regard to this clonotype: Just one base apart from a much larger clone, this may be a read error. The gene calls are TRBV2 and TRBJ1-5, with 9 bases fitting TRBD1. Germline values: CDR1 SNHLY, CDR2 FYNNEI. The CDR3 length is 15 residues. The chain's CDR3 is CASSGPGQGDQPRHF. The CDR3 DNA sequence: TGTGCCAGCAGTGGCCCGGGACAGGGAGATCAGCCCCGGCATTTT.

The chain employs TRBV27 and TRBJ2-7; 7 bases are shared with TRBD2. V lost 2 bases and J lost 4; bases outside the gene matches: 8. Germline V gene lookup returns CDR1 MNHEY and CDR2 SMNVEV (reference sequence). The CDR3 extends over 15 amino acids. CDR3 sequence: CASSLGAGVWYEQYF. CDR3 coding DNA: TGTGCCAGCAGTTTAGGGGCGGGAGTGTGGTACGAGCAGTACTTC.

This clonotype was picked up many times. The chain is built from TRBV29-1 and TRBJ2-2, with D tentatively TRBD1 (6 bases). The V gene's germline CDR1 is SQVTM and CDR2 ANQGSEA. The CDR3 contains 15 residues. V was cut by 3 bases and J by 5 bases, with 16 bases left in between. For the CDR3, the DNA is TGCAGCGTTGACGGATTGTTAGGGGGAACCGGGGAGCTGTTTTTT. Translated: CSVDGLLGGTGELFF.

The genes are TRBV18 and TRBJ1-3; D possibly corresponds to TRBD1 (5 bases). This CDR3 region has 16 residues. Trimming cost V 2 bases and J 2 bases, with 13 bases left between them. Germline V lookup: CDR1 KGHSH, CDR2 LQKENI. The CDR3: CASSPELGETGNTIYF. In DNA, the CDR3 is TGTGCCAGCTCACCAGAGTTGGGGGAAACTGGAAACACCATATATTTT.

This clonotype was seen repeatedly, ten times or more. This chain links TRBV2 with TRBJ2-2; D is undetermined. CDR1 and CDR2 (germline): SNHLY, FYNNEI. The CDR3 length is 14 residues. V was clipped by 2 bases and J by 1 base, with 5 bases between them. CDR3 nucleotide sequence: TGTGCCAGCAGTGAATACGTGAACACCGGGGAGCTGTTTTTT. Translated, it gives CASSEYVNTGELFF.

In the case of this clonotype: A much larger clone differs from this one at a single base, so this may be a read error. V usage is TRBV4-1 and J usage is TRBJ1-5; D may be TRBD1 (6 bases). Germline lookup yields CDR1 MGHRA and CDR2 YSYEKL. The CDR3 totals 15 residues. The V gene lost 1 base and the J gene lost 5 bases, with 12 bases spanning the gap. The CDR3 sequence is CASSQGGGVYQPQHF. The CDR3 region has the DNA TGCGCCAGCAGCCAAGGAGGGGGGGTCTATCAGCCCCAGCATTTT.

This clonotype showed up many times. This sequence joins TRBV7-9 and TRBJ2-3; D is uncertain. Germline V lookup: CDR1 SEHNR, CDR2 FQNEAQ (reference sequence). Trimming stripped 5 bases from V and 0 bases from J, with 15 bases between. This CDR3 has 16 amino acids. The CDR3 nucleotides read TGTGCCAGCAGCCCCCCGATCCAGACTAGCACAGATACGCAGTATTTT. As protein: CASSPPIQTSTDTQYF.

The chain is built from TRBV24-1 and TRBJ2-1; no clear D. V shed 1 base and J shed 5 bases, with 11 bases lying between them. The germline V gene encodes CDR1 KGHDR and CDR2 SFDVKD. The CDR3 is made up of 15 amino acids. The CDR3 nucleotides are TGTGCCACCAGTGATTTCTTACAGTTTAACAATGAGCAGTTCTTC. Protein sequence: CATSDFLQFNNEQFF.

Comment on this clonotype: A much larger clone lies one base from this, so it may be a read error. The chain uses TRBV12-3 or TRBV12-4 and TRBJ2-5; D remains unclear. This CDR3 comprises 13 residues. CDR3 bases: TGTGCCAGCAGTTTAGGGCTAGTTGAGACCCGGTACTTC. Amino acids: CASSLGLVETRYF.